The clone carrying this T cell receptor beta chain is a singleton in its sample. These data originate in a study of blood T cell repertoires in COVID-19. For the study at large: Sample material is recorded as cDNA or gDNA derived from T cells, B-cell-depleted T cells, or PBMCs.

Trimming shortened V by 5 bases and J by 0 bases, and 8 bases separated the two germline ends. Germline V gives CDR1 SGHDT, CDR2 YYEEEE. This CDR3 contains 14 residues. Measured with immunoSEQ multiplex PCR; TCRdb has only the in-frame clones, and not every one. The data hold more than 65,000 clones, with over 80% observed a single time. This TCR was recovered from a man aged 50 to 59 with acute or convalescent COVID-19. This chain uses TRBV5-6 with TRBJ1-4; no firm D call. The sequencing sample was made of peripheral blood. CDR3 sequence (DNA): TGTGCCAGCAGTTACGGGACAACTAATGAAAAACTGTTTTTT. It yields the protein CASSYGTTNEKLFF.